This TCR beta chain came from a study of blood T cell repertoires in COVID-19. As for the study in general: Samples representing acute and convalescent COVID-19 were sourced from the United States, Italy and Spain. Nucleic acid was either cDNA or gDNA, and it came from T cells, B-cell-depleted T cells, or PBMCs.

Profiled with immunoSEQ multiplex PCR; TCRdb holds only in-frame clones, not every one. The repertoire has about 71,000 clones, over 75% of them found once; the top ten carry around 2.5%. This clone has only a few counts. The CDR3 has 16 amino acids. Trimming pared 6 bases from V and 3 bases from J, leaving 20 bases between. CDR1 is LNHDA and CDR2 is SQIVND in the germline V gene (reference sequence). The receptor was isolated from a man in his fifties or sixties with acute or convalescent COVID-19. V gene TRBV19 combines with J gene TRBJ2-5, with D perhaps TRBD2 (6 bases). The sequenced sample consisted of peripheral blood. CDR3 region: CASRREAGRGKETQYF. The CDR3 nucleotides are TGTGCCAGTAGACGTGAGGCGGGGCGAGGAAAAGAGACCCAGTACTTC.